These 18 T cell receptor beta chains originate from one sample sequenced in a study of CD8+CD57+ T cells in acquired aplastic anemia. Profiling that covered TCR beta VDJ and CDR3 relied on genomic DNA as its template. TCRdb fed the reads into MiXCR, producing one record per CDR3 protein. The sample records around 170,000 distinct CDR3 sequences, about three fifths being singletons. The sequenced sample consisted of sorted CD4+, CD8+, or CD8+CD57+ T cells (not recorded which) from PBMCs. The receptors were sampled from a human donor in good health.

The count of this clonotype is one. J is TRBJ1-1 and V is TRBV10-3; no clear D. CDR3 length: 14 residues. Germline lookup yields CDR1 ENHRY and CDR2 SYGVKD. Trimming cost V 0 bases and J 0 bases, with 5 bases left between them. This chain's CDR3 is CAISESRVNTEAFF. CDR3 sequence (DNA): TGTGCCATCAGTGAGTCCAGAGTGAACACTGAAGCTTTCTTT.

This chain connects TRBV19 to TRBJ1-1; TRBD1 aligns across 7 bases. Germline V gives CDR1 LNHDA, CDR2 SQIVND (reference sequence). This CDR3 is built from 12 residues. J lost 6 bases, V lost 3 bases, and 1 base had no gene match. The CDR3 coding sequence is TGTGCCAGTAGTATGGGGACAGCTGAAGCTTTCTTT. Translated, it gives CASSMGTAEAFF.

The CDR3 DNA reads TGTGCCAGCAGACTCAGGGGCTCGAACACCGGGGAGCTGTTTTTT. Its translation: CASRLRGSNTGELFF. V is TRBV7-9 and J is TRBJ2-2; D perhaps matches TRBD1 (6 bases). Germline loops: CDR1 SEHNR, CDR2 FQNEAQ (reference sequence). Trimming left V 6 bases short and J 0 bases short, with 11 bases between. The CDR3 length is 15 residues.

The V call is TRBV9, the J call TRBJ2-1; 7 nucleotides match TRBD1. V trimming: 3 bases; J trimming: 7 bases; junction bases outside the gene matches: 7. Germline V gene sequence: CDR1 SGDLS, CDR2 YYNGEE. The CDR3 is made up of 14 amino acids. CDR3 region: CASSGQDRRNEQFF. Written as DNA, the CDR3 is TGTGCCAGCAGCGGACAGGACAGGCGGAATGAGCAGTTCTTC.

The chain uses TRBV9 and TRBJ2-7; 11 bases map to TRBD2. Unmatched junction bases numbered 7, after V lost 6 bases and J lost 5 bases. Germline CDR1 is SGDLS and CDR2 is YYNGEE. CDR3 length equals 14 residues. For the CDR3, the DNA is TGTGCCAGCACCCCTAGCGGGAGGACCCACGAGCAGTACTTC. This encodes CASTPSGRTHEQYF.

The chain combines TRBV7-8 with TRBJ2-5; 9 bases line up with TRBD2. Germline V gene lookup returns CDR1 SGHVS and CDR2 FQNEAQ. With V trimmed by 4 bases and J by 5 bases, 2 bases remained unmatched. The CDR3 extends over 13 amino acids. CDR3 region: CASSSAGGETQYF. The CDR3 region has the DNA TGTGCCAGCAGCTCCGCGGGGGGGGAGACCCAGTACTTC. The entire variable domain, with the rest obtained from reference TRBV7-8 and TRBJ2-5, is as follows: GAGVSQSPRYKVAKRGQDVALRCDPISGHVSLFWYQQALGQGPEFLTYFQNEAQLDKSGLPSDRFFAERPEGSVSTLKIQRTQQEDSAVYLCASSSAGGETQYFGPGTRLLVL.

The chain links TRBV7-2 to TRBJ2-2; D gene unclear. CDR1 SGHTA and CDR2 FQGNSA come from the germline V gene. This CDR3 region has 14 residues. V lost 1 base, J lost 7 bases, and 10 bases lay in between. The CDR3 sequence is CASSLVGGVGELFF. CDR3 coding DNA: TGTGCCAGCAGCTTAGTGGGCGGAGTCGGGGAGCTGTTTTTT. The whole variable domain, remainder taken from reference TRBV7-2 and TRBJ2-2, is GAGVSQSPSNKVTEKGKDVELRCDPISGHTALYWYRQSLGQGLEFLIYFQGNSAPDKSGLPSDRFSAERTGGSVSTLTIQRTQQEDSAVYLCASSLVGGVGELFFGEGSRLTVL.

Concerning this clonotype: The CDR3 ends on some other residue instead of the conserved phenylalanine or tryptophan, so this is likely a read error. It is unclear where the CDR3 begins or ends on the DNA, so no DNA is shown, and the CDR3 is as TCRdb lists it. This chain links TRBV20-1 with TRBJ2-5; the table calls TRBD1, which could not be checked here. The CDR3 totals 10 residues, both ends included. CDR1 DFQATT and CDR2 SNEGSKA come from the germline V gene (reference sequence). This CDR3 reads CSASSGGPNT.

This clonotype has ten or more counts. The chain carries TRBV4-3 and TRBJ2-1; D possibly corresponds to TRBD1 (5 bases). Trimming took 0 bases from V and 4 from J, leaving 19 bases between them. The germline V gene encodes CDR1 LGHNA and CDR2 YSLEER. CDR3 length: 18 residues. CDR3 amino acids: CASSQDGNPGSWYNEQFF. CDR3 bases: TGCGCCAGCAGCCAAGATGGAAACCCAGGGTCATGGTACAATGAGCAGTTCTTC.

V usage is TRBV7-3 and J usage is TRBJ2-3, with a possible D match to TRBD2 (6 bases). Trimming left V 4 bases short and J 4 bases short, with 12 bases between. The CDR3 sequence is 14 residues long. Germline CDR1 and CDR2: SGHTA and FQGTGA. CDR3 protein: CASSSGTSADTQYF. The CDR3 DNA follows: TGTGCCAGCAGCTCGGGGACTTCCGCAGATACGCAGTATTTT. Using reference TRBV7-3 and TRBJ2-3 for the parts outside the CDR3, the full variable domain is GAGVSQTPSNKVTEKGKYVELRCDPISGHTALYWYRQSLGQGPEFLIYFQGTGAADDSGLPNDRFFAVRPEGSVSTLKIQRTERGDSAVYLCASSSGTSADTQYFGPGTRLTVL.

V gene TRBV9 combines with J gene TRBJ1-2; D is ambiguous. The V gene's germline CDR1 is SGDLS and CDR2 YYNGEE. The V end was cut by 4 bases, the J end by 7 bases, with 17 bases between. CDR3 length equals 14 residues. As DNA, the CDR3 is TGTGCCAGCAGCCCCAGAGGCGGGTCCGGTGGCTACACCTTC. Its protein is CASSPRGGSGGYTF.

V and J are TRBV5-1 and TRBJ1-2; 8 nucleotides align to TRBD1. Losses at the gene ends were 0 bases for V and 6 bases for J; bases not matched to a gene: 4. The CDR3 has 14 residues. Germline V gene sequence: CDR1 SGHRS, CDR2 YFSETQ. The chain's CDR3 is CASSLGGQVDGYTF. CDR3 sequence (DNA): TGCGCCAGCAGCTTGGGGGGACAGGTCGATGGCTACACCTTC.

V gene TRBV12-3 or TRBV12-4 combines with J gene TRBJ2-7; D gene ambiguous. The CDR3 totals 15 residues. Trimming stripped 5 bases from V and 2 bases from J, with 16 bases between. The CDR3 nucleotides read TGTGCCAGCAGTATTCGACCCACCTCCGCCTACGAGCAGTACTTC. Its protein is CASSIRPTSAYEQYF.

This clonotype came up many times. The chain combines TRBV20-1 with TRBJ2-7; 7 bases match TRBD1. This CDR3 has 14 residues. Trimming cost V 3 bases and J 3 bases; bases outside gene matches: 8. From germline, CDR1 is DFQATT and CDR2 SNEGSKA (reference sequence). The CDR3 DNA reads TGCAGTGCTAGTGAGGCAGGGGGTTACTACGAGCAGTACTTC. Its protein is CSASEAGGYYEQYF.

The CDR3 nucleotides read TGTGCCAGCAGCTTAGCTTGGGGGGGATTAGAGCAGTTCTTC. The encoded protein is CASSLAWGGLEQFF. The chain joins TRBV7-2 to TRBJ2-1; the match to TRBD2 covers 7 bases. Germline assignment: CDR1 SGHTA and CDR2 FQGNSA. The junction had 6 bases not matched to a gene; V was cut back by 0 bases and J by 10 bases. The CDR3 runs to 14 residues.

A remark on this clonotype: The final CDR3 position lacks the conserved phenylalanine or tryptophan, pointing to a likely read error. The rearrangement joins TRBV24-1 to TRBJ2-1; 9 bases are shared with TRBD1. The CDR3 sequence is 14 residues long. Germline V gene lookup returns CDR1 KGHDR and CDR2 SFDVKD. CDR3 DNA: TGTGCCACCGGTGGGACAGGGACTTACAATGGGCAGTTCCTC. It specifies CATGGTGTYNGQFL.

This chain joins TRBV9 and TRBJ2-7; 14 bases agree with TRBD2. The J call is in doubt because the DNA end fits TRBJ2-1 better. The CDR3 spans 15 residues. CDR1 and CDR2 from the germline V gene are SGDLS and YYNGEE. This CDR3 is CASSDRLAGGNEQFF. The CDR3, as DNA: TGTGCCAGCAGCGATCGACTAGCGGGAGGGAATGAGCAGTTCTTC.

In DNA, the CDR3 is TGTGCCAGCAGCCCCAGACAGGGTGGAAACACCATATATTTT. Translating gives CASSPRQGGNTIYF. The chain is built from TRBV7-9 and TRBJ1-3, with 7 positions matching TRBD1. The CDR3 contains 14 residues. Germline V gives CDR1 SEHNR, CDR2 FQNEAQ (reference sequence). J gave up 3 bases and V 5 bases, and 4 bases lay outside the gene matches.